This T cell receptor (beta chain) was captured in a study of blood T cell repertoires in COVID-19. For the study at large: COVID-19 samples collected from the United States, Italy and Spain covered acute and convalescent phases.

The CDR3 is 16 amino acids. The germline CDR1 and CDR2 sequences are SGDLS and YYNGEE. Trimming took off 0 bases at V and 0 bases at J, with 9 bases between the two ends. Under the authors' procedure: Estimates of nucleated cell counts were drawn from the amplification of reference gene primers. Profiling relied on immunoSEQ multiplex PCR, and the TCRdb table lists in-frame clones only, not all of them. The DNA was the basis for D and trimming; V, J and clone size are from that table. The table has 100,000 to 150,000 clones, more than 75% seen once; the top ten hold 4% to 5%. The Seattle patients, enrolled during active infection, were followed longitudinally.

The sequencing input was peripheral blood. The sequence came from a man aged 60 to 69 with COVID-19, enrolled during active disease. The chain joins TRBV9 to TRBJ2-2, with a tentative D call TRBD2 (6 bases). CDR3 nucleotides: TGTGCCAGCAGCGTAGCAGGAGGGCCGAACACCGGGGAGCTGTTTTTT. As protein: CASSVAGGPNTGELFF. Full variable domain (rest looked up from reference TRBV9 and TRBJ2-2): DSGVTQTPKHLITATGQRVTLRCSPRSGDLSVYWYQQSLDQGLQFLIQYYNGEERAKGNILERFSAQQFPDLHSELNLSSLELGDSALYFCASSVAGGPNTGELFFGEGSRLTVL.